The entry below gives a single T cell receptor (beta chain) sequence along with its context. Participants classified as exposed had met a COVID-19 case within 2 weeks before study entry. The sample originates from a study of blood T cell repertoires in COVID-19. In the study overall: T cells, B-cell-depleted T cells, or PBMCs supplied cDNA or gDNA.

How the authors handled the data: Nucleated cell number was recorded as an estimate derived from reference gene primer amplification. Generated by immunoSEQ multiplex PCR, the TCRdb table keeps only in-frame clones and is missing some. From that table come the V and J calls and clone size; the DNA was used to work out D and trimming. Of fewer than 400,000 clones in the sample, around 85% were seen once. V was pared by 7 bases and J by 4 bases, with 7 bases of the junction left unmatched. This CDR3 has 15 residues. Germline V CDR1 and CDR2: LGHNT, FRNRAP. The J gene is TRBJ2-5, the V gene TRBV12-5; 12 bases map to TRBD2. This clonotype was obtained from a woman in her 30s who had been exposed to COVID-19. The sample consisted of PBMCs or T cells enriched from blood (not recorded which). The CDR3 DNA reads TGTGCTAGTGCCATACTAGCGGGGGGATCAGAGACCCAGTACTTC. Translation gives CASAILAGGSETQYF.